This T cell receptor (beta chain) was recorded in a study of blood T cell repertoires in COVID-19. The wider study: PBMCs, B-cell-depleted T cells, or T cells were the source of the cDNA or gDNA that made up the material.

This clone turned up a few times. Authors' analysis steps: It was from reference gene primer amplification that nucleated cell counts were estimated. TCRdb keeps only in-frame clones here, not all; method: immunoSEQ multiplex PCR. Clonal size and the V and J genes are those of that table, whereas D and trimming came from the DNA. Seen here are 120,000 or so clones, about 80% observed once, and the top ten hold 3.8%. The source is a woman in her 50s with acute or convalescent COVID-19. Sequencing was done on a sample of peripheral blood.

The CDR3 reads CASSYGRETNNEQFF. CDR3 bases: TGTGCCAGCAGTTACGGGCGGGAGACAAACAATGAGCAGTTCTTC. The chain recombines TRBV6-5 with TRBJ2-1, with 7 nucleotides matching TRBD2. The ends lost 2 bases at V and 5 bases at J; junction bases unmatched: 6. This CDR3 has 15 amino acids. Germline-derived CDR1 and CDR2 are MNHEY and SVGAGI.